Listed here is a single T cell receptor (beta chain). What it binds is unknown. This specimen belongs to a study of OX40 agonist ivuxolimab in advanced cancers. Study context: Each dose-escalation patient presented with hepatocellular carcinoma, melanoma, renal cell or head and neck cancer.

Broader study findings: Circulating CD4+ and CD8+ T cells showed clonal expansion by week 6 at 0.1 to 3.0 mg/kg. Expanded clones were, on average, more numerous among CD8+ T cells than CD4+.

Assay: immunoSEQ multiplex PCR; the TCRdb copy retains only in-frame clones and omits some. The sample lists about 28,000 clones; roughly 86% were seen once. The CDR3 has 20 residues. V dropped 4 bases and J dropped 0; count of bases not matched to a gene: 16. Germline lookup yields CDR1 SGDLS and CDR2 YYNGEE. The chain combines TRBV9 with TRBJ2-1; the match to TRBD2 covers 10 bases. The starting material was CD4+ or CD8+ T cells sorted from blood, obtained in a trial of the OX40 agonist ivuxolimab. This clonotype originated in an adult with an advanced solid tumor such as melanoma, head and neck, liver or kidney cancer. In DNA form, the CDR3 reads TGTGCCAGCAGCTCATCCTCCCTAGCGGGAGACCCGAGCTCCTACAATGAGCAGTTCTTC. It is translated as CASSSSSLAGDPSSYNEQFF.